These 10 T cell receptor beta chains were sequenced from one sample in a study of beta chain features in type 1 diabetes. Isolated RNA was reverse transcribed in full, so expressed TCRB transcripts were sequenced. Sequencing used immunoSEQ multiplex PCR; TCRdb keeps in-frame clones, though not all of them. The sample yields around 250,000 clones, less than 35% seen once. The source material was central memory CD4+ T cells from blood. The receptors here all came from a man aged 25-40 years in good health.

This clone was detected a few times. The chain uses TRBV5-4 and TRBJ2-7; tentative D call: TRBD1 (5 bases). The CDR3 contains 16 residues. CDR1 is SGHNT, CDR2 YYREEE, per germline (reference sequence). Trimming pared 0 bases from V and 0 bases from J, leaving 13 bases between. Here the CDR3 reads CASSLGSGISSYEQYF. The DNA for the CDR3 is TGTGCCAGCAGCTTGGGGTCAGGGATTAGCTCCTACGAGCAGTACTTC.

The chain is built from TRBV7-2 and TRBJ2-3; D is tentatively TRBD1 or TRBD2 (5 bases each). The CDR3 has 15 amino acids. Germline values: CDR1 SGHTA, CDR2 FQGNSA. The germline V and J ends were trimmed by 3 bases and 0 bases, with 10 bases remaining between them. The CDR3 region has the DNA TGTGCCAGCAGCTTCGGGACCCCGAGCACAGATACGCAGTATTTT. Its translation: CASSFGTPSTDTQYF.

This clone was detected many times. The chain carries TRBV2 and TRBJ1-5; perhaps TRBD1 as D (5 bases). The CDR3 has 11 residues. The germline gives CDR1 SNHLY, CDR2 FYNNEI. V lost 1 base to trimming and J lost 15 bases, with 10 bases between them. CDR3 nucleotide sequence: TGTGCCAGCAGTGAAGACGGGACGCGGCATTTT. This sequence encodes CASSEDGTRHF.

The rearrangement uses TRBV6-5 and TRBJ2-7; TRBD1 aligns across 7 bases. V shed 3 bases, J shed 3 bases, and the junction held 8 bases outside the gene matches. There are 15 residues in the CDR3. The germline V gene encodes CDR1 MNHEY and CDR2 SVGAGI. The CDR3 spells CASSYTPGQNYEQYF. The CDR3 region has the DNA TGTGCCAGCAGTTATACTCCGGGACAGAACTACGAGCAGTACTTC.

This rearrangement joins TRBV30 to TRBJ2-2; tentatively, D is TRBD2 (5 bases). The V end was cut by 1 base, the J end by 7 bases, with 10 bases between. This CDR3 comprises 13 residues. CDR1 is GTSNPN and CDR2 is SVGIG in the germline V gene (reference sequence). CDR3 region: CAWSASRGGELFF. CDR3 sequence (DNA): TGTGCCTGGAGTGCAAGTCGGGGCGGGGAGCTGTTTTTT. The variable domain in full, with the rest retrieved from reference TRBV30 and TRBJ2-2, is SQTIHQWPATLVQPVGSPLSLECTVEGTSNPNLYWYRQAAGRGLQLLFYSVGIGQISSEVPQNLSASRPQDRQFILSSKKLLLSDSGFYLCAWSASRGGELFFGEGSRLTVL.

This clone was counted many times. The chain carries TRBV7-2 and TRBJ2-4; a weak D match, TRBD2 (5 bases). The CDR3 contains 16 residues. Trimming removed 0 bases from V and 1 base from J, with 10 bases in between. The germline V gene has CDR1 SGHTA and CDR2 FQGNSA. DNA for the CDR3: TGTGCCAGCAGCTTAGCCGCGACGGGGGCCAAAAACATTCAGTACTTC. This translates into CASSLAATGAKNIQYF.

This chain uses TRBV7-9 with TRBJ2-7, with 7 bases aligning to TRBD1. Germline values: CDR1 SEHNR, CDR2 FQNEAQ (reference sequence). V dropped 5 bases and J dropped 3; count of bases not matched to a gene: 4. The CDR3 contains 13 residues. CDR3 loop: CASSVGTVYEQYF. DNA of the CDR3: TGTGCCAGCAGCGTCGGGACAGTCTACGAGCAGTACTTC.

The rearrangement links TRBV7-6 to TRBJ2-3; no definite D call. V was clipped by 3 bases and J by 1 base, with 11 bases between them. The CDR3 covers 15 residues. The germline V gene encodes CDR1 SGHVS and CDR2 FNYEAQ. This CDR3 reads CASSFGSLGTDTQYF. The CDR3 DNA is TGTGCCAGCAGCTTTGGGTCCCTGGGCACAGATACGCAGTATTTT.

There are a few counts of this clone. The chain employs TRBV29-1 and TRBJ1-1; D remains ambiguous. Trimming left V 7 bases short and J 0 bases short, with 9 bases between. This CDR3 is built from 12 residues. Germline V CDR1 and CDR2: SQVTM, ANQGSEA. Here the CDR3 reads CSARRMNTEAFF. DNA for the CDR3: TGCAGCGCCCGACGGATGAACACTGAAGCTTTCTTT.

The chain recombines TRBV6-6 with TRBJ2-3, with D tentatively TRBD1 or TRBD2 (5 bases each). This CDR3 contains 13 residues. Trimming pared 8 bases from V and 1 base from J, leaving 10 bases between. Germline CDR1 and CDR2: MNHNY and SVGAGI (reference sequence). This CDR3 is CASLRGGTDTQYF. The DNA for the CDR3 is TGTGCCAGCCTCCGAGGGGGCACAGATACGCAGTATTTT.